These T cell receptor beta chains were read from a single sample in a study of blood T cell repertoires in COVID-19. Here immunoSEQ multiplex PCR was the method, and the copy in TCRdb shows in-frame clones only, minus some. This table holds 50,000 to 65,000 clones, around four fifths found once. The sequencing input was peripheral blood. Receptors were obtained from a human donor in a cohort sampled during active COVID-19. The CDR3 runs from the conserved cysteine through the conserved F or W. The D gene is left open where the match is weak. Expanded clones get a size class; other rows say once, few or many, or leave the size out.

j_call	d_call	v_call	clone_size	cdr3_aa	cdr3_nt
TRBJ2-5	-	TRBV3-1/TRBV3-2	-	CASRRGSLETQYF	TGTGCCAGCAGGCGTGGTTCGTTGGAGACCCAGTACTTC
TRBJ2-6	-	TRBV9	-	CASSVPGFGANVLTF	TGTGCCAGCAGCGTCCCCGGGTTCGGGGCCAACGTCCTGACTTTC
TRBJ2-4	TRBD1	TRBV28	-	CASSIYRGSIQYF	TGTGCCAGCAGTATATACAGGGGGAGCATTCAGTACTTC
TRBJ2-3	-	TRBV5-3	-	CARSWARGGSTDTQYF	TGTGCCAGAAGCTGGGCTCGAGGCGGGAGCACAGATACGCAGTATTTT
TRBJ2-3	TRBD1	TRBV2	-	CASREDRVATDTQYF	TGTGCCAGCAGGGAAGACAGGGTTGCCACAGATACGCAGTATTTT
TRBJ2-1	TRBD2	TRBV18	-	CASSQGLVVPEQFF	TGTGCCAGCTCACAAGGACTAGTTGTTCCTGAGCAGTTCTTC
TRBJ1-2	-	TRBV9	few	CASSPHRTASWGYTF	TGTGCCAGCAGCCCACACAGGACAGCCTCATGGGGCTACACCTTC
TRBJ2-3	TRBD1	TRBV3-1/TRBV3-2	-	CASSQDRDRRDF	TGTGCCAGCAGCCAAGATCGGGACAGGAGGGATTTT
TRBJ2-3	TRBD2	TRBV19	-	CASSGKGLAGDTQYF	TGTGCCAGTAGTGGGAAAGGACTAGCGGGAGATACGCAGTATTTT
TRBJ2-7	-	TRBV5-4	-	CASSLKAGYEQYF	TGTGCCAGCAGCTTGAAGGCAGGTTACGAGCAGTACTTC
TRBJ2-7	-	TRBV12-3/TRBV12-4	-	CASSRRTAYEQYF	TGTGCCAGCAGCCGGAGGACAGCCTACGAGCAGTACTTC
TRBJ1-2	-	TRBV5-1	-	CASSLAGGLYYGYTF	TGCGCCAGCAGCTTGGCGGGGGGGCTGTACTATGGCTACACCTTC
TRBJ1-1	-	TRBV20-1	-	CSASSGWREAFF	TGCAGTGCTAGTTCGGGTTGGCGTGAAGCTTTCTTT
TRBJ1-6	-	TRBV2	-	CASNQQGLNNSPLHF	TGTGCCAGCAACCAGCAGGGGCTCAATAATTCACCCCTCCACTTT
TRBJ1-5	-	TRBV2	-	CASSVLISNQPQHF	TGTGCCAGCAGCGTACTAATTAGCAATCAGCCCCAGCATTTT
TRBJ1-1	-	TRBV5-4	medium-sized	CASSGGRVATEAFF	TGTGCCAGCAGCGGTGGCAGGGTCGCGACTGAAGCTTTCTTT
TRBJ1-2	-	TRBV5-1	few	CASSLARGTTGYTF	TGCGCCAGCAGCTTGGCCAGAGGTACGACTGGCTACACCTTC
TRBJ2-1	TRBD2	TRBV24-1	once	CATSDGRTSPRAYNEQFF	TGTGCCACCAGTGACGGCAGGACTAGCCCCAGGGCCTACAATGAGCAGTTCTTC
TRBJ1-5	-	TRBV5-1	-	CASSSTPNQPQHF	TGCGCCAGCAGCTCGACACCCAATCAGCCCCAGCATTTT
TRBJ1-4	-	TRBV5-1	-	CASSLDSPNEKLFF	TGCGCCAGCAGCTTGGACAGCCCTAATGAAAAACTGTTTTTT
TRBJ2-5	TRBD1	TRBV2	-	CATPVGDRPETQYF	TGTGCCACGCCGGTTGGGGACAGGCCAGAGACCCAGTACTTC
TRBJ1-2	TRBD1	TRBV5-1	few	CASSHRQGNYGYTF	TGCGCCAGCAGCCATAGACAGGGGAACTATGGCTACACCTTC
TRBJ2-3	-	TRBV5-1	-	CASSLGQADTQYF	TGCGCCAGCAGCTTGGGTCAGGCGGATACGCAGTATTTT
TRBJ2-3	TRBD2	TRBV10-3	once	CAIRDTSGRVGDTQYF	TGTGCCATCAGGGATACTAGCGGGAGGGTTGGAGATACGCAGTATTTT
TRBJ2-3	TRBD2	TRBV30	-	CAWSVRLISSGAYDTQYF	TGTGCCTGGAGTGTACGGCTGATTTCTAGCGGGGCCTACGATACGCAGTATTTT
TRBJ2-1	TRBD2	TRBV6-5	-	CASSSLSGSKNEQFF	TGTGCCAGCAGTTCCCTTAGCGGGAGCAAGAATGAGCAGTTCTTC
TRBJ1-2	TRBD1	TRBV3-1/TRBV3-2	-	CASSQGTGGSRGYTF	TGTGCCAGCAGCCAAGGAACAGGGGGCTCTCGTGGCTACACCTTC
TRBJ2-7	-	TRBV7-2	-	CASSLQGRSYEQYF	TGTGCCAGCAGCCTACAGGGCCGATCCTACGAGCAGTACTTC
TRBJ1-3	TRBD1	TRBV2	-	CARSQGEAGNTIYF	TGTGCCCGCAGCCAGGGGGAGGCTGGAAACACCATATATTTT
TRBJ2-2	TRBD2	TRBV5-4	-	CASSLRGGDTGELFF	TGTGCCAGCAGCTTGCGGGGGGGCGACACCGGGGAGCTGTTTTTT
TRBJ2-1	TRBD1	TRBV18	-	CASSPFGTGVEQFF	TGTGCCAGCTCACCTTTCGGGACAGGGGTTGAGCAGTTCTTC
TRBJ1-1	TRBD1	TRBV7-3	-	CASSPGRDRGPADTEAFF	TGTGCCAGCAGCCCGGGGCGGGACAGGGGGCCAGCAGACACTGAAGCTTTCTTT
TRBJ2-7	-	TRBV2	-	CASRDSSYEQYF	TGTGCCAGCAGGGACAGTTCCTACGAGCAGTACTTC
TRBJ2-5	-	TRBV20-1	-	CTYLPFMTQYF	TGCACCTATCTTCCTTTTATGACCCAGTACTTC
TRBJ1-1	-	TRBV4-1	-	CASSQDRGHSGTEAFF	TGCGCCAGCAGCCAAGATCGGGGACATTCGGGCACTGAAGCTTTCTTT
TRBJ2-2	TRBD2	TRBV2	-	CASAETSGSGTGELFF	TGTGCCAGCGCCGAGACTAGCGGGAGTGGTACCGGGGAGCTGTTTTTT
TRBJ2-4	-	TRBV18	-	CASSPQEGDIQYF	TGTGCCAGCTCACCCCAGGAAGGGGACATTCAGTACTTC
TRBJ1-2	TRBD1	TRBV20-1	-	CSASWTGRYGYTF	TGCAGTGCTAGTTGGACAGGGAGATATGGCTACACCTTC
TRBJ2-2	-	TRBV12-3/TRBV12-4	-	CASKRDTTGELFF	TGTGCCAGCAAACGGGACACCACCGGGGAGCTGTTTTTT
TRBJ2-1	-	TRBV2	-	CASSEQREQFF	TGTGCCAGCAGTGAACAGCGTGAGCAGTTCTTC